A selection of T cell receptor beta chains follows, all from one sample in a study of T-cell reconstitution after alpha-beta-depleted transplantation in children. MiXCR, run by TCRdb on the PCR reads, gives a single entry per CDR3 protein. The sample contains around 960,000 distinct CDR3 sequences, less than 30% of which appear only once. The input for sequencing was PBMCs, mostly from graft donor cells, taken 360 days after TCRalphabeta/CD19-depleted stem cell transplant. Receptor source: a boy in the first two years of life who had a stem cell transplant for SCID, so the T cells may come from the graft donor. CDR3s include the opening cysteine and the closing phenylalanine or tryptophan. D genes are given only for firm matches. Part of the rows lack a size; the others show once, few, many or a class for expanded clones.

v_gene: TRBV7-2
d_gene: .
abundance: many
j_gene: TRBJ1-1
CDR3nt: TGTGCCAGCAGCTTAGGAGGTTGGAACACTGAAGCTTTCTTT
CDR3aa: CASSLGGWNTEAFF

v_gene: TRBV12-3/TRBV12-4
d_gene: TRBD2
abundance: .
j_gene: TRBJ2-1
CDR3nt: TGTGCCAGCAGCGGCACTAGCGGGGGGGCCTTCTATACCAGCAAGTTCTTC
CDR3aa: CASSGTSGGAFYTSKFF

v_gene: TRBV11-2
d_gene: .
abundance: .
j_gene: TRBJ2-7
CDR3nt: TGTGCCAGCAGCTCATTTCACCGGGCCCCATACGAGCAGTACTTC
CDR3aa: CASSSFHRAPYEQYF

v_gene: TRBV20-1
d_gene: .
abundance: .
j_gene: TRBJ1-3
CDR3nt: TGCAGTGCTAGGGAGACAGGTTCTGGAAACACCATATATTTT
CDR3aa: CSARETGSGNTIYF

v_gene: TRBV2
d_gene: .
abundance: .
j_gene: TRBJ2-3
CDR3nt: TGTGCCAGCAGTCAATCGGTCCGCAGTTCTAGCACAGATACGCAGTATTTT
CDR3aa: CASSQSVRSSSTDTQYF

v_gene: TRBV4-2
d_gene: .
abundance: many
j_gene: TRBJ2-1
CDR3nt: TGTGCCAGCAGCGAGATGGGGGGGGCCAATGAGCAGTTCTTC
CDR3aa: CASSEMGGANEQFF

v_gene: TRBV27
d_gene: .
abundance: few
j_gene: TRBJ2-7
CDR3nt: TGTGCCAGCAGTTTATCTTCCCCACTTGGCTACGAGCAGTACTTC
CDR3aa: CASSLSSPLGYEQYF

v_gene: TRBV7-7
d_gene: .
abundance: few
j_gene: TRBJ2-3
CDR3nt: TGTGCCAGCAGCTTGGGCCCTTGGCCCGCAGATACGCAGTATTTT
CDR3aa: CASSLGPWPADTQYF

v_gene: TRBV5-1
d_gene: .
abundance: .
j_gene: TRBJ2-4
CDR3nt: TGCGCCAGCAGCTTGGGGCTAGGCAAAAACATTCAGTACTTC
CDR3aa: CASSLGLGKNIQYF

v_gene: TRBV7-8
d_gene: .
abundance: few
j_gene: TRBJ1-2
CDR3nt: TGTGCCAGCAGCCCGGCTGGGGGATACTATGGCTACACCTTC
CDR3aa: CASSPAGGYYGYTF

v_gene: TRBV7-9
d_gene: .
abundance: .
j_gene: TRBJ1-2
CDR3nt: TGTGCCAGCAGCTTAGTTAGGGATGGCTACACCTTC
CDR3aa: CASSLVRDGYTF

v_gene: TRBV25-1
d_gene: TRBD1
abundance: few
j_gene: TRBJ2-1
CDR3nt: TGTGCCAGCAGGGCCTCCGGGACAGTTACCTACAATGAGCAGTTCTTC
CDR3aa: CASRASGTVTYNEQFF

v_gene: TRBV7-2
d_gene: .
abundance: few
j_gene: TRBJ1-6
CDR3nt: TGTGCCAGCAGCTTAGCGCATGGGACCGGGGCACCCCTCCACTTT
CDR3aa: CASSLAHGTGAPLHF

v_gene: TRBV15
d_gene: .
abundance: few
j_gene: TRBJ1-5
CDR3nt: TGTGCCACCAGCATCGGTCCCAATCAGCCCCAGCATTTT
CDR3aa: CATSIGPNQPQHF

v_gene: TRBV6-5
d_gene: .
abundance: .
j_gene: TRBJ1-1
CDR3nt: TGTGCCAGCAGTTACCGTGAGGTGAACACTGAAGCTTTCTTT
CDR3aa: CASSYREVNTEAFF

v_gene: TRBV7-6
d_gene: TRBD2
abundance: .
j_gene: TRBJ2-3
CDR3nt: TGTGCCAGCAGCTTAATCGCTAGCGGGACAGATACGCAGTATTTT
CDR3aa: CASSLIASGTDTQYF

v_gene: TRBV7-2
d_gene: TRBD2
abundance: .
j_gene: TRBJ2-2
CDR3nt: TGTGCCAGTCAGCGGGGGGCCCGCACCGGGGAGCTGTTTTTT
CDR3aa: CASQRGARTGELFF

v_gene: TRBV5-1
d_gene: .
abundance: .
j_gene: TRBJ2-5
CDR3nt: TGCGCCAGCAGCTTTGCAGGGACAGAGACCCAGTACTTC
CDR3aa: CASSFAGTETQYF

v_gene: TRBV7-6
d_gene: .
abundance: few
j_gene: TRBJ2-7
CDR3nt: TGTGCCAGCAGCTTAGCCCCTGGAGACGAGCAGTACTTC
CDR3aa: CASSLAPGDEQYF